This T cell receptor (beta chain) was recovered during a study of vaccination effects on CD4 cells after COVID-19. Germline CDR1 reads LGHDT; CDR2 reads YNNKEL (reference sequence). This CDR3 has 13 amino acids. V was pared by 1 base and J by 6 bases, with 7 bases between. Assay used: immunoSEQ multiplex PCR; TCRdb lists only in-frame clones, some missing. Seen here are about 39,000 clones, more than 65% observed once, and the top ten hold 7% to 8%. Culturing for around 10 days preceded CD4+ T cell isolation. The participants, recipients of two vaccine doses, got either BNT162b2 or mRNA-1273. With respect to this clone: The target antigen is unknown.

The chain employs TRBV3-1 (or the pseudogene TRBV3-2) and TRBJ1-5; D is unclear. The receptor was isolated from a human donor who received a COVID-19 vaccine. Sequencing used CD4+ T cells from PBMCs cultured without peptide, obtained after COVID-19 vaccination. For the CDR3, the DNA is TGTGCCAGCAGCCAAGGACCCCCTCAGCCCCAGCATTTT. As protein: CASSQGPPQPQHF.